The table lists the clone carrying this T cell receptor beta chain with a few counts. Antigen: not known. This record belongs to a study of immune heterogeneity within non-small cell lung tumors. Study overall: Classification of the tumors gave a handful of squamous cell carcinomas, 10 non-squamous carcinomas and 1 not otherwise specified. Study findings and constraints: Tumor sites in a patient shared identical dominant CDR3 beta clonotypes and also carried site-unique high-frequency clones.

Trimming pared 7 bases from V and 0 bases from J, leaving 13 bases between. Germline loops: CDR1 MGHDK, CDR2 SYGVNS. CDR3 size: 15 residues. Bulk tumor genomic DNA (about 600 ng per sample) served as template. During surgery, each primary tumor gave multiple biopsies spaced as far apart as possible. These patients got curative surgery after being newly diagnosed with untreated non-small cell lung cancer. Multiplex PCR employing 32 V and 13 J primers generated amplicons of the TCR beta CDR3. One entry per CDR3 protein, called by TCRdb with MiXCR from the multiplex PCR reads. The sample contains some 11,000 distinct CDR3 sequences, 30% of which appear only once.

Source material: lung tumor tissue. The chain is built from TRBV25-1 and TRBJ1-3; perhaps TRBD1 as D (6 bases). The sequence was obtained from a woman between 45 and 60 years old with non-small cell lung cancer. CDR3 sequence: CASTQGGGSGNTIYF. In DNA form, the CDR3 reads TGTGCCAGCACCCAAGGAGGGGGCTCTGGAAACACCATATATTTT. Drawing the rest from reference TRBV25-1 and TRBJ1-3, the complete variable domain is EADIYQTPRYLVIGTGKKITLECSQTMGHDKMYWYQQDPGMELHLIHYSYGVNSTEKGDLSSESTVSRIRTEHFPLTLESARPSHTSQYLCASTQGGGSGNTIYFGEGSWLTVV.